The next 30 T cell receptor beta chains were all read from a single sample in a study of blood T cells in healthy people across ages. A second PCR, run for roughly 7 to 11 cycles, used a sample-barcoded 5' primer plus a J-beta primer mix. From the 5' RACE reads, TCRdb called clonotypes with MiXCR, one entry per CDR3 protein. The data hold about 1.7 million distinct CDR3 sequences, with 28% observed a single time. The sequencing sample was made of blood. The receptors stem from a woman aged 25 to 39 in good health.

The chain has TRBV4-1 and TRBJ2-7, with 7 bases matching TRBD2. The germline V gene has CDR1 MGHRA and CDR2 YSYEKL. The trim removed 4 bases at V and 2 bases at J, leaving 11 bases unmatched. The CDR3 totals 16 residues. The CDR3 protein is CASSPYPGTTTYEQYF. The CDR3 nucleotides are TGCGCCAGCAGCCCTTACCCCGGGACTACTACCTACGAGCAGTACTTC.

This clonotype was detected only a few times. The chain joins TRBV15 to TRBJ1-4, with D uncertain. The CDR3 length is 14 residues. V dropped 5 bases and J dropped 3 bases, with 10 bases sitting between them. The germline V gene has CDR1 LNHNV and CDR2 YYDKDF (reference sequence). CDR3 residues: CATSEGKANEKLFF. The CDR3 bases are TGTGCCACCAGCGAAGGGAAGGCTAATGAAAAACTGTTTTTT.

This chain connects TRBV2 to TRBJ2-1; TRBD1 matches at 8 bases. This CDR3 has 13 residues. The germline CDR1 and CDR2 sequences are SNHLY and FYNNEI. After removal of 11 bases from V and 8 bases from J, the junction contained 11 bases not matched to a gene. The CDR3 region is CAGTGPWIYEQFF. CDR3 in DNA: TGTGCCGGGACAGGCCCTTGGATCTATGAGCAGTTCTTC.

In this sample, this clonotype turned up many times. The V call is TRBV5-1, the J call TRBJ2-3; D may be TRBD2 (5 bases). The CDR3 spans 15 residues. V was clipped by 3 bases and J by 6 bases, with 17 bases between them. Germline CDR1 is SGHRS and CDR2 is YFSETQ. The CDR3 bases are TGCGCCAGCAGCTCGTCTACAACGGGAAGGGATACGCAGTATTTT. It translates to CASSSSTTGRDTQYF.

The J gene is TRBJ2-1, the V gene TRBV7-2; TRBD2 matches 9 bases. J was trimmed by 4 bases and V by 8 bases; bases with no gene match: 12. This CDR3 is 16 amino acids long. CDR1 is SGHTA and CDR2 is FQGNSA in the germline V gene. CDR3 residues: CASGGASGTNYNEQFF. DNA for the CDR3: TGTGCCAGCGGGGGGGCTAGCGGGACCAATTACAATGAGCAGTTCTTC.

This chain links TRBV10-3 with TRBJ2-1, with 8 bases that match TRBD1. The CDR3 has 16 amino acids. The V and J ends lost 2 bases and 6 bases, in that order; junction bases with no gene match: 9. Germline V gives CDR1 ENHRY, CDR2 SYGVKD. DNA of the CDR3: TGTGCCATCAGTGAGCTGGGACAGGATCTCGGCAATGAGCAGTTCTTC. It codes for CAISELGQDLGNEQFF.

The chain has TRBV7-3 and TRBJ2-4; 11 bases fit TRBD1. This CDR3 spans 17 amino acids. The germline CDR1 and CDR2 sequences are SGHTA and FQGTGA. V shed 5 bases, J shed 0 bases, and the junction held 6 bases outside the gene matches. DNA of the CDR3: TGTGCCAGCAGCCCCGGGACAGGGGGGGGAGCCAAAAACATTCAGTACTTC. Amino acid sequence: CASSPGTGGGAKNIQYF.

In its sample, this clonotype was seen once. This rearrangement joins TRBV19 to TRBJ2-6; 9 bases fit TRBD1. The CDR3 runs to 16 residues. Germline CDR1 and CDR2: LNHDA and SQIVND (reference sequence). Trimming cost V 6 bases and J 4 bases; bases outside gene matches: 7. CDR3 region: CASSLGDRAGANVLTF. The DNA of the CDR3 is TGTGCCAGTAGCCTCGGGGACAGGGCGGGGGCCAACGTCCTGACTTTC.

This clonotype was seen ten or more times. Here the CDR3 DNA reads TGTGCCAGCAGTTTACGGGCAGGGTGGAACGAGCAGTACTTC. Its translation is CASSLRAGWNEQYF. The genes are TRBV28 and TRBJ2-7, with a tentative D call TRBD1 (5 bases). This CDR3 comprises 14 residues. The V and J ends lost 2 bases and 5 bases respectively, with 13 bases between them. CDR1 and CDR2 from the germline V gene are MDHEN and SYDVKM.

The chain employs TRBV11-2 and TRBJ2-2, with 9 positions matching TRBD2. The length of the CDR3 is 15 residues. V was clipped by 5 bases and J by 1 base; unmatched bases: 2. The germline CDR1 and CDR2 sequences are SGHAT and FQNNGV. DNA for the CDR3: TGTGCCAGCAGCCCTAGCGGGGTGAACACCGGGGAGCTGTTTTTT. Encoded protein: CASSPSGVNTGELFF.

This chain joins TRBV5-1 and TRBJ2-1, with 10 bases lining up with TRBD2. The germline V gene encodes CDR1 SGHRS and CDR2 YFSETQ. Trimming removed 4 bases from V and 13 bases from J; junction bases left unmatched: 17. The CDR3 spans 16 residues. CDR3 in DNA: TGCGCCAGCAGCGGGCCCCTAGCGGGGGCCCAAGAGACCCAGTTCTTC. Protein: CASSGPLAGAQETQFF.

The V gene is TRBV12-3 or TRBV12-4, the J gene TRBJ2-1, with TRBD2 identical over 8 bases. This CDR3 spans 13 amino acids. J gave up 13 bases and V 2 bases, and 7 bases lay outside the gene matches. CDR3 amino acids: CASSLTGGETQFF. CDR3 DNA: TGTGCCAGCAGTTTAACGGGAGGGGAGACCCAGTTCTTC.

The V and J genes are TRBV2 and TRBJ1-1; D is uncertain. V lost 8 bases, J lost 5 bases, and 18 bases lay in between. Looked up from germline, CDR1 is SNHLY and CDR2 is FYNNEI. The CDR3 is 14 amino acids. The CDR3 protein is CASYLLTDGTEAFF. The CDR3 nucleotides are TGTGCCAGCTACCTTTTGACGGACGGGACTGAAGCTTTCTTT.

This chain connects TRBV12-5 to TRBJ1-4, with D perhaps TRBD1 (5 bases). Germline values: CDR1 LGHNT, CDR2 FRNRAP. Trimming shortened V by 5 bases and J by 4 bases, and 8 bases separated the two germline ends. This CDR3 comprises 13 residues. The DNA for the CDR3 is TGTGCTAGTGGTCCGGGACTTAATGAAAAACTGTTTTTT. It translates to CASGPGLNEKLFF.

With regard to this clonotype: A read error may produce the germline difference seen at one junction end. The chain is built from TRBV11-2 and TRBJ2-7; 11 bases fit TRBD2. The CDR3 is 16 amino acids. The germline gives CDR1 SGHAT, CDR2 FQNNGV. The CDR3 protein is CGSAETSGAASNEQYF. For the CDR3, the DNA is TGTGGCAGCGCAGAGACTAGCGGGGCAGCCAGCAATGAGCAGTACTTC. The variable domain in full, with the rest retrieved from reference TRBV11-2 and TRBJ2-7, is EAGVAQSPRYKIIEKRQSVAFWCNPISGHATLYWYQQILGQGPKLLIQFQNNGVVDDSQLPKDRFSAERLKGVDSTLKIQPAKLEDSAVYLCGSAETSGAASNEQYFGPGTRLTVT.

This clonotype was counted a few times. The chain employs TRBV15 and TRBJ1-4; D is unclear. The V end lost 3 bases, the J end lost 3 bases, and 8 bases lay between the germline ends. The CDR3 is 14 amino acids. CDR1 is LNHNV and CDR2 is YYDKDF in the germline V gene (reference sequence). The CDR3 spells CATSSGASNEKLFF. The CDR3 nucleotides read TGTGCCACCAGCAGCGGCGCGTCTAATGAAAAACTGTTTTTT.

As concerns this clonotype: With a much larger clone just one base away, this may be a read error. The V gene is TRBV12-3 or TRBV12-4, the J gene TRBJ2-5; possibly TRBD1 or TRBD2 for D (5 bases each). The CDR3 spans 14 residues. Written as DNA, the CDR3 is TGTACCAGCAGTTGGGACGGCTCTGGGGAGACCCAGTACTTC. This sequence encodes CTSSWDGSGETQYF.

The J gene is TRBJ2-7, the V gene TRBV14; the match to TRBD2 covers 9 bases. The CDR3 totals 16 residues. The germline V gene has CDR1 SGHDN and CDR2 FVKESK. After removal of 3 bases from V and 4 bases from J, the junction contained 10 bases not matched to a gene. The CDR3 DNA reads as TGTGCCAGCAGCCAGGCACCTAGCGGGAAGGTTTACGAGCAGTACTTC. Its protein product is CASSQAPSGKVYEQYF.

This chain connects TRBV20-1 to TRBJ1-4; maybe TRBD1 (5 bases). The CDR3 length is 14 residues. Germline CDR1 and CDR2: DFQATT and SNEGSKA (reference sequence). Trimming removed 6 bases at V and 1 base at J, with 12 bases between. CDR3 sequence (DNA): TGCAGTGCCCGTCGGGGGATAACTAATGAAAAACTGTTTTTT. This translates into CSARRGITNEKLFF.

The V and J genes are TRBV7-2 and TRBJ2-1, with 7 bases identical to TRBD1. The CDR3 has 15 amino acids. Unmatched junction bases numbered 12, after V lost 8 bases and J lost 5 bases. From germline, CDR1 is SGHTA and CDR2 FQGNSA. CDR3 sequence: CASGLDRDTHNEQFF. The CDR3 nucleotides read TGTGCCAGCGGCCTAGACAGGGATACTCACAATGAGCAGTTCTTC.

This clonotype was counted between two and nine times. The chain couples TRBV2 to TRBJ1-6, with 7 bases fitting TRBD1. The CDR3 has 16 residues. Germline V gene sequence: CDR1 SNHLY, CDR2 FYNNEI. V lost 1 base, J lost 5 bases, and 5 bases stayed unmatched. CDR3 amino acids: CASSEDRGRDNSPLHF. The CDR3 DNA sequence: TGTGCCAGCAGTGAAGACAGGGGCAGGGATAATTCACCCCTCCACTTT.

The chain joins TRBV5-1 to TRBJ1-1, with D hard to call. The CDR3 totals 14 residues. The V end lost 4 bases, the J end lost 0 bases, and 10 bases lay between the germline ends. CDR1 and CDR2 (germline): SGHRS, YFSETQ. The CDR3 region is CASSSPDLNTEAFF. The CDR3 DNA sequence: TGCGCCAGCAGCAGTCCAGACCTGAACACTGAAGCTTTCTTT.

The chain combines TRBV28 with TRBJ2-4, with D maybe TRBD2 (6 bases). The germline V and J ends were trimmed by 8 bases and 4 bases, with 18 bases remaining between them. The CDR3 is 15 amino acids. Germline-derived CDR1 and CDR2 are MDHEN and SYDVKM. The CDR3 sequence: CASGGHLGAKNIQYF. CDR3 sequence (DNA): TGTGCCAGCGGAGGGCATTTGGGAGCTAAAAACATTCAGTACTTC. The variable domain in full, completed from reference TRBV28 and TRBJ2-4, reads DVKVTQSSRYLVKRTGEKVFLECVQDMDHENMFWYRQDPGLGLRLIYFSYDVKMKEKGDIPEGYSVSREKKERFSLILESASTNQTSMYLCASGGHLGAKNIQYFGAGTRLSVL.

This clonotype has only a few counts. The genes are TRBV7-2 and TRBJ2-3; weak D call: TRBD2 (6 bases). The CDR3 runs to 15 residues. Germline CDR1 and CDR2: SGHTA and FQGNSA. The ends were cut back, 1 base at V and 3 bases at J, with 11 bases in the middle. The chain's CDR3 is CASSLGRGPTDTQYF. CDR3 sequence (DNA): TGTGCCAGCAGCTTAGGGCGGGGTCCGACAGATACGCAGTATTTT.

This clonotype has a count of ten or more. The gene calls are TRBV7-2 and TRBJ1-1; possibly TRBD1 for D (6 bases). The CDR3 has 14 amino acids. The germline gives CDR1 SGHTA, CDR2 FQGNSA. Between the trimmed V and J ends, which lost 0 bases and 8 bases, there was a span of 13 bases. The CDR3 protein is CASSLAGGPSEAFF. The CDR3 DNA reads as TGTGCCAGCAGCTTAGCGGGGGGCCCTTCCGAAGCTTTCTTT.

This clonotype was counted between two and nine times. The DNA of the CDR3 is TGCGCCAGCAGCTTCCAGCGTGGGGAGGGGAATGAAAAACTGTTTTTT. Amino acids: CASSFQRGEGNEKLFF. V and J are TRBV5-1 and TRBJ1-4; the D gene is possibly TRBD1 (5 bases). With 2 bases removed from V and 5 bases from J, the gap between germline ends came to 16 bases. The germline gives CDR1 SGHRS, CDR2 YFSETQ. The CDR3 loop spans 16 amino acids.

This clonotype was observed a handful of times. The chain employs TRBV28 and TRBJ2-7, with D possibly matching TRBD1 (6 bases). CDR3 length equals 13 residues. Per germline, CDR1 MDHEN and CDR2 SYDVKM. V was trimmed by 5 bases and J by 6 bases, leaving 14 bases between them. CDR3 coding DNA: TGTGCCAGCAGTAAGGGGGTGGTCCGCGAGCAGTACTTC. As protein: CASSKGVVREQYF. The full variable domain, in which reference TRBV28 and TRBJ2-7 provide the parts outside the CDR3, is DVKVTQSSRYLVKRTGEKVFLECVQDMDHENMFWYRQDPGLGLRLIYFSYDVKMKEKGDIPEGYSVSREKKERFSLILESASTNQTSMYLCASSKGVVREQYFGPGTRLTVT.

CDR3 coding DNA: TGTGCCAGCAGCACCCACCGTGGGGTTTTGGAGACCCAGTACTTC. Residues: CASSTHRGVLETQYF. V gene TRBV12-3 or TRBV12-4 combines with J gene TRBJ2-5; D not resolved. The germline V and J ends were trimmed by 6 bases and 5 bases, with 19 bases remaining between them. The CDR3 length is 15 residues.

V gene TRBV21-1 combines with J gene TRBJ2-7; the table names TRBD1, a call not compared with the DNA. TRBV21-1 is annotated as a pseudogene. This CDR3 is 16 amino acids long. The chain's CDR3 is CASTGQDPEPSYEQYF. CDR3 DNA: TGTGCCAGCACCGGACAGGACCCCGAACCCAGCTACGAGCAGTACTTC.

With respect to this clonotype: Sequence at one end of the junction differs from germline and may be a read error. The CDR3 protein is CASGLESGVGPGEQYF. The CDR3 bases are TGTGCCAGCGGCTTAGAATCCGGGGTGGGTCCCGGCGAGCAGTACTTC. The chain joins TRBV7-6 to TRBJ2-7, with a possible D match to TRBD2 (5 bases). The CDR3 contains 16 residues. Per the germline V gene, CDR1 is SGHVS and CDR2 is FNYEAQ.